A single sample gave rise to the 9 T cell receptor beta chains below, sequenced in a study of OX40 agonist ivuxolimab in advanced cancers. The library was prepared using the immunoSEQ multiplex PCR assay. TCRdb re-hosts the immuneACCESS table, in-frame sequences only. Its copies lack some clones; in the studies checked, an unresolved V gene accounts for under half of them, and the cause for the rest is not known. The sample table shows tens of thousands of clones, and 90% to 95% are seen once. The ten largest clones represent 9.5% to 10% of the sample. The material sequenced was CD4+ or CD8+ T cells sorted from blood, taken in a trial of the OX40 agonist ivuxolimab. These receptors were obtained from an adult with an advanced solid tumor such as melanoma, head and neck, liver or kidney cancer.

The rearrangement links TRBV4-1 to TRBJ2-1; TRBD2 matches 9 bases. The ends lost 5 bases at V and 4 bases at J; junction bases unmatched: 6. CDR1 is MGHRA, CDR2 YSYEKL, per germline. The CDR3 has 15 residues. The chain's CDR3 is CASSTTSGGYNEQFF. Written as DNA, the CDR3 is TGCGCCAGCAGCACGACTAGCGGCGGTTACAATGAGCAGTTCTTC.

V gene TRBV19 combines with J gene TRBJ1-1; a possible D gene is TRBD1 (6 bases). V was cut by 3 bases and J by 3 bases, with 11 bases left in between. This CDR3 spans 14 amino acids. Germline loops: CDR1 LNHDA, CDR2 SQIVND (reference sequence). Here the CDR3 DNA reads TGTGCCAGTAGTATGGGGGGGCGCGACACTGAAGCTTTCTTT. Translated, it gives CASSMGGRDTEAFF.

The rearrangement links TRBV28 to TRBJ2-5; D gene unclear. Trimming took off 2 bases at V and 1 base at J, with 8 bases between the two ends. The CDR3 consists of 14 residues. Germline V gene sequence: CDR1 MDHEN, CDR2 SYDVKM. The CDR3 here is CASSLEAFQETQYF. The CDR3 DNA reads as TGTGCCAGCAGTTTAGAAGCATTCCAAGAGACCCAGTACTTC.

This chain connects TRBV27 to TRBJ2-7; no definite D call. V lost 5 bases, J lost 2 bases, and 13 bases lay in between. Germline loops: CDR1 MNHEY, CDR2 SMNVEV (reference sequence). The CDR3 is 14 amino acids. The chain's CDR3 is CASSKNLPPYEQYF. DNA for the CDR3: TGTGCCAGCAGTAAGAACCTTCCCCCCTACGAGCAGTACTTC.

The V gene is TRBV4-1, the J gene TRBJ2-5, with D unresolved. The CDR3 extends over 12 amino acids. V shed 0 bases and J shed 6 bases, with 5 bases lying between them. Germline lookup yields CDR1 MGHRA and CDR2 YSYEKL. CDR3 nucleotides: TGCGCCAGCAGCCAAGACTTCAAGACCCAGTACTTC. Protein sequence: CASSQDFKTQYF.

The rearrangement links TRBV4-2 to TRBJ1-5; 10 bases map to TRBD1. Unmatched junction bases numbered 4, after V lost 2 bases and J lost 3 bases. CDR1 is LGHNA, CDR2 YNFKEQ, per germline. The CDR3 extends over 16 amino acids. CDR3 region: CASSQKGQGYNQPQHF. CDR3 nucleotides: TGTGCCAGCAGCCAAAAGGGACAGGGGTACAATCAGCCCCAGCATTTT.

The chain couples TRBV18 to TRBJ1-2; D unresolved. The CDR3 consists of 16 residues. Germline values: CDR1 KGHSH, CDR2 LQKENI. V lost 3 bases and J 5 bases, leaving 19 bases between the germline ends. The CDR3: CASSPDTSSRVYGYTF. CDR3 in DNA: TGTGCCAGCTCACCCGACACCTCATCAAGGGTATATGGCTACACCTTC.

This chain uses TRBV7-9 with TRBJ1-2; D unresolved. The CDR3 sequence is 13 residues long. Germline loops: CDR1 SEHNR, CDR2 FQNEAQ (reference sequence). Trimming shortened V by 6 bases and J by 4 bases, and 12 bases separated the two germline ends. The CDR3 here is CASSTDGAYGYTF. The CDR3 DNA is TGTGCCAGCAGTACTGACGGAGCCTATGGCTACACCTTC.

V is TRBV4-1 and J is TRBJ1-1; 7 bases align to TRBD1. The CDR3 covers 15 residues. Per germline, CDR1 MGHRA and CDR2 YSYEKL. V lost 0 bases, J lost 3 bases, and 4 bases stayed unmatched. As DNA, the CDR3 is TGCGCCAGCAGCCAAGACAGGGGGGTGTACACTGAAGCTTTCTTT. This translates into CASSQDRGVYTEAFF.